The T cell receptor beta chain described here comes from a study of human T cells and chemical hapten exposure. About the study: It was small differences in pooled library volume that mainly caused per-sample TCR yields to vary.

TCRdb ran MiXCR on the RACE reads and lists one entry per CDR3 protein. The table has 350,000 to 400,000 distinct CDR3 sequences, about 5.1% seen once; the top ten hold 2.5% to 3%. This clonotype was recorded at least ten times. The antigen is not known. Described time point: pre-sensitization, week 0. Treatment: therapeutic diphenylcyclopropenone sensitization with weekly scalp DPC. The CDR3 spans 14 residues. The V segment lost 4 bases and the J segment 5 bases; nucleotides outside the gene matches: 3. CDR1 and CDR2 (germline): KGHDR, SFDVKD. Whole-study findings and limits: Clustering by CDR3 similarity yielded significantly more large clusters from expanded TCRs than controls.

The chain joins TRBV24-1 to TRBJ2-1; 8 bases map to TRBD1. Sequencing used whole blood, obtained in connection with sensitization to the hapten diphenylcyclopropenone (DPC). The clonotype originates from a woman in her fifties or sixties with alopecia areata. Some clones in this sample may be carry-over from other donors' samples. The CDR3 region is CATSDPGQDNEQFF. The CDR3 DNA follows: TGTGCCACCAGTGACCCGGGACAGGACAATGAGCAGTTCTTC.